Following are 7 T cell receptor beta chains from one sample sequenced in a study of T cells in Graves' hyperthyroidism and ophthalmopathy. Amplified TCR beta CDR3 regions came from RNA transcripts. The HTBI primer set drove a first-round RT-PCR of the TCR CDR3. TCRdb used MiXCR to reprocess the multiplex PCR reads, holding one entry per CDR3 protein. The sample consists of 250,000 to 400,000 distinct CDR3 sequences, roughly 15% of them appearing once. Source material: blood. The receptors shown here come from a woman aged 40 to 49 with Graves' ophthalmopathy.

This clonotype was seen just once. The chain carries TRBV6-1 and TRBJ2-1; 7 nucleotides line up with TRBD1. Germline trimming cut 5 bases from V and 4 bases from J; bases unmatched to any gene: 11. CDR3 length: 16 residues. In germline, CDR1 is MNHNS, CDR2 SASEGT. DNA of the CDR3: TGTGCCAGCAGTCCCCGGACAGGTCCGATTTACAATGAGCAGTTCTTC. Translated: CASSPRTGPIYNEQFF.

The chain links TRBV6-1 to TRBJ1-1, with unresolved D. The germline CDR1 and CDR2 sequences are MNHNS and SASEGT. V was shortened by 8 bases and J by 6 bases, with 10 bases between the two germline ends. This CDR3 has 11 residues. The CDR3 DNA reads TGTGCCAGCCAACGGAGGGCTGAAGCTTTCTTT. This codes for CASQRRAEAFF.

This clonotype was counted ten times or more. This chain uses TRBV25-1 with TRBJ2-2; weak D call: TRBD1 (6 bases). Germline CDR1 reads MGHDK; CDR2 reads SYGVNS. Trimming left V 4 bases short and J 4 bases short, with 10 bases between. The CDR3 covers 14 residues. CDR3 sequence: CASSATGFTGELFF. In DNA, the CDR3 is TGTGCCAGCAGTGCAACAGGGTTCACCGGGGAGCTGTTTTTT.

The sample holds one count of this clonotype. The chain combines TRBV27 with TRBJ2-4; 7 bases agree with TRBD2. In germline, CDR1 is MNHEY, CDR2 SMNVEV (reference sequence). This CDR3 comprises 15 residues. Trimming at V came to 8 bases and at J to 3 bases, leaving 10 bases not matched to a gene. The CDR3 DNA reads as TGTGCCAGCTCGGGGGGAGGGCGGGGCAAAAACATTCAGTACTTC. It is translated as CASSGGGRGKNIQYF.

This clonotype has ten or more counts. The V and J genes are TRBV2 and TRBJ2-2; 8 nucleotides match TRBD1. V lost 7 bases and J lost 3; bases outside the gene matches: 4. The CDR3 is 14 residues long. Per the germline V gene, CDR1 is SNHLY and CDR2 is FYNNEI. The CDR3 DNA reads as TGTGCCAGCAATACAGGGGGATACACCGGGGAGCTGTTTTTT. Its translation is CASNTGGYTGELFF.

This clonotype was recorded a few times. The genes are TRBV2 and TRBJ1-2; D uncertain. Per the germline V gene, CDR1 is SNHLY and CDR2 is FYNNEI. Trimming removed 5 bases at V and 8 bases at J, with 15 bases between. The CDR3 has 13 residues. The CDR3 protein is CASSLPDLGGYTF. The CDR3 coding sequence is TGTGCCAGCAGTTTACCAGACCTTGGCGGCTACACCTTC.

The rearrangement uses TRBV19 and TRBJ1-1; D is undetermined. This CDR3 spans 14 amino acids. Deletions cut 3 bases from V and 5 bases from J, with 13 bases between. The germline gives CDR1 LNHDA, CDR2 SQIVND (reference sequence). CDR3 in DNA: TGTGCCAGTAGTATTTCCGGGCCTCGGACTGAAGCTTTCTTT. It is translated as CASSISGPRTEAFF.